Shown below are 13 T cell receptor beta chains from a single sample sequenced in a study of blood T cell repertoires in COVID-19. The protocol was immunoSEQ multiplex PCR, while the TCRdb copy is restricted to in-frame clones and leaves out a portion. The sample has roughly 140,000 clones, about 79% seen once. Sequencing was done on a sample of peripheral blood. Source of these receptors: a woman between 50 and 59 years old in a cohort sampled during active or convalescent COVID-19.

The rearrangement joins TRBV5-1 to TRBJ2-7; D is unclear. CDR3 length: 11 residues. The germline gives CDR1 SGHRS, CDR2 YFSETQ. Trimming cost V 1 base and J 7 bases, with 6 bases left between them. CDR3 nucleotide sequence: TGCGCCAGCAGCTTGTCTGAGGAGCAGTACTTC. Translating it yields CASSLSEEQYF.

The chain carries TRBV5-6 and TRBJ1-5; possibly TRBD1 for D (6 bases). CDR1 is SGHDT and CDR2 is YYEEEE in the germline V gene. This CDR3 spans 18 amino acids. Trimming took off 0 bases at V and 0 bases at J, with 16 bases between the two ends. For the CDR3, the DNA is TGTGCCAGCAGCTTGGGGACAGAGACCGGATTTAGCAATCAGCCCCAGCATTTT. Its protein is CASSLGTETGFSNQPQHF.

The chain joins TRBV2 to TRBJ2-2; TRBD1 might be the D (6 bases). Germline V lookup: CDR1 SNHLY, CDR2 FYNNEI. Trimming removed 3 bases from V and 2 bases from J, with 13 bases in between. This CDR3 is 16 amino acids long. DNA for the CDR3: TGTGCCAGCAGTGATTTTGGGGGCAGTAACACCGGGGAGCTGTTTTTT. The encoded protein is CASSDFGGSNTGELFF.

The count of this clone is one. The chain couples TRBV24-1 to TRBJ2-1, with 13 positions matching TRBD2. The CDR3 length is 16 residues. Germline V CDR1 and CDR2: KGHDR, SFDVKD. V dropped 3 bases and J dropped 4; count of bases not matched to a gene: 2. CDR3 in amino acids: CATSDRTSGGYNEQFF. CDR3 sequence (DNA): TGTGCCACCAGTGATCGGACTAGCGGGGGATACAATGAGCAGTTCTTC.

The chain couples TRBV6-5 to TRBJ1-1, with D tentatively TRBD1 (6 bases). Per the germline V gene, CDR1 is MNHEY and CDR2 is SVGAGI. The CDR3 consists of 14 residues. The germline V and J ends were trimmed by 6 bases and 1 base, with 12 bases remaining between them. The CDR3 sequence: CASRTATGNTEAFF. The CDR3 DNA sequence: TGTGCCAGCAGGACTGCGACAGGGAACACTGAAGCTTTCTTT.

The rearrangement uses TRBV6-1 and TRBJ2-7, with D maybe TRBD1 (6 bases). Germline CDR1 is MNHNS and CDR2 is SASEGT. V lost 4 bases and J 1 base, leaving 17 bases between the germline ends. The CDR3 sequence is 16 residues long. The CDR3 loop reads CASSGAYTGPSYEQYF. The CDR3 nucleotides read TGTGCCAGCAGTGGAGCCTATACAGGGCCTTCCTACGAGCAGTACTTC.

The chain uses TRBV6-5 and TRBJ1-5; 7 nucleotides line up with TRBD1. CDR1 MNHEY and CDR2 SVGAGI come from the germline V gene. The trim removed 11 bases at V and 3 bases at J, leaving 7 bases unmatched. There are 13 residues in the CDR3. The CDR3 is CASWDSDNQPQHF. CDR3 in DNA: TGTGCCTCCTGGGACAGTGACAATCAGCCCCAGCATTTT.

The chain joins TRBV30 to TRBJ1-5; 7 bases are a match to TRBD1. This CDR3 has 16 residues. CDR1 and CDR2 (germline): GTSNPN, SVGIG (reference sequence). Losses at the gene ends were 4 bases for V and 0 bases for J; bases not matched to a gene: 9. In DNA form, the CDR3 reads TGTGCCTGGACAGACGTGACAGGGTATAGCAATCAGCCCCAGCATTTT. Its translation is CAWTDVTGYSNQPQHF.

The chain carries TRBV5-4 and TRBJ1-4, with D hard to call. CDR3 length: 14 amino acids. CDR1 and CDR2 (germline): SGHNT, YYREEE (reference sequence). Trimming cost V 5 bases and J 8 bases, with 16 bases left between them. CDR3 loop: CASRQLGSEEKLFF. Written as DNA, the CDR3 is TGTGCCAGCAGGCAACTGGGGAGTGAAGAAAAACTGTTTTTT.

The V gene is TRBV5-6, the J gene TRBJ1-2; D remains unclear. Germline lookup yields CDR1 SGHDT and CDR2 YYEEEE. The CDR3 sequence is 15 residues long. The V end lost 5 bases, the J end lost 0 bases, and 14 bases lay between the germline ends. CDR3 DNA: TGTGCCAGCAGGCGGACGGGAAGGACTAACTATGGCTACACCTTC. It translates to CASRRTGRTNYGYTF.

This chain joins TRBV19 and TRBJ1-3; D unresolved. The germline CDR1 and CDR2 sequences are LNHDA and SQIVND (reference sequence). The CDR3 covers 15 residues. Trimming stripped 7 bases from V and 0 bases from J, with 13 bases between. This chain's CDR3 is CASMRAGASGNTIYF. The CDR3, as DNA: TGTGCCAGTATGAGGGCAGGTGCCTCTGGAAACACCATATATTTT.

This clone appeared once. As DNA, the CDR3 is TGCGCCAGCAGCCAAGAAAGGGGTTATGGCTACACCTTC. It specifies CASSQERGYGYTF. The V call is TRBV4-3, the J call TRBJ1-2; tentative D call: TRBD1 (5 bases). This CDR3 is built from 13 residues. Germline assignment: CDR1 LGHNA and CDR2 YSLEER. The V and J ends lost 0 bases and 5 bases respectively, with 7 bases between them.

The rearrangement joins TRBV29-1 to TRBJ1-4; D is ambiguous. The CDR3 extends over 12 amino acids. The germline V gene has CDR1 SQVTM and CDR2 ANQGSEA. Trimming removed 0 bases from V and 13 bases from J, with 12 bases in between. The CDR3 DNA reads TGCAGCGTTGAAGATAAGGCAGGTTCACTGTTTTTT. Amino acids: CSVEDKAGSLFF.